This T cell receptor beta chain emerged from a study of shared clonotypes between healthy human individuals. Study context: Each donor's CD8 memory used one plate, CD8 naive two, each CD4 subset three.

In the study's own analysis: ImmunoSEQ gave junction-only sequences without quality scores, so filtering differed. Sequencing used immunoSEQ multiplex PCR; TCRdb keeps in-frame clones, though not all of them. That table supplies the V and J calls and clone size; D and trimming were determined from the DNA. The repertoire holds 2 million to 2.5 million clones, with around 93% as singletons. This CDR3 is built from 12 residues. Germline CDR1 and CDR2: SGHNT and YYREEE (reference sequence). V dropped 4 bases and J dropped 7 bases, with 10 bases sitting between them. Sequences were obtained from naive CD4+ T cells from PBMCs. Subset given: CD45RA+ positively selected. The V gene is TRBV5-4, the J gene TRBJ2-3; D is possibly TRBD2 (6 bases). The receptor's source is a man younger than 35 in good health. Some clones in this sample may be carry-over from other donors' samples. For the CDR3, the DNA is TGTGCCAGCAGCCCGGGGGAAAATACGCAGTATTTT. This sequence encodes CASSPGENTQYF.